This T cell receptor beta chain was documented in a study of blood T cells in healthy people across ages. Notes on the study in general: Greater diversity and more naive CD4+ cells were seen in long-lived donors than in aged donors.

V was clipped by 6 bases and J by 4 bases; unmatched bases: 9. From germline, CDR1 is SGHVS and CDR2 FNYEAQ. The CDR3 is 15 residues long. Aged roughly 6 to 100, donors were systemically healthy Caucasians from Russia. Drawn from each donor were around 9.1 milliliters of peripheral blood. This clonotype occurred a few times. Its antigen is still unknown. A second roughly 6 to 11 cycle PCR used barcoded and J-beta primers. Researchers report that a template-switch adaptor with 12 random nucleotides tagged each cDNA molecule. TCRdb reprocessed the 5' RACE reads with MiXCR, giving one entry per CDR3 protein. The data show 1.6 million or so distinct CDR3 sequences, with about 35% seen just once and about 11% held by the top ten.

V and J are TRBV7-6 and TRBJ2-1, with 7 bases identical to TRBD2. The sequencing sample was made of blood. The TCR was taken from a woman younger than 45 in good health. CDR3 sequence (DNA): TGTGCCAGCAGTTCTTCTAGCGGTCCTTACAATGAGCAGTTCTTC. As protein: CASSSSSGPYNEQFF.